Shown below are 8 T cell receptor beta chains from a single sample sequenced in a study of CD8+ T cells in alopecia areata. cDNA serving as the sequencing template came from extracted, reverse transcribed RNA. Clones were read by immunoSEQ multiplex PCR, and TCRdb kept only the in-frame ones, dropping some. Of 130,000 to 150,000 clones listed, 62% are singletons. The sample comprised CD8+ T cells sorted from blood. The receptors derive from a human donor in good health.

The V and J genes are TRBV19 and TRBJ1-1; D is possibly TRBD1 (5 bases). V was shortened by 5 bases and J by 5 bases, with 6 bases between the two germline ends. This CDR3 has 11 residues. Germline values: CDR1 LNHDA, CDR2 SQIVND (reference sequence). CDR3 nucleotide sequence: TGTGCCAGTAGTGGGGGTACTGAAGCTTTCTTT. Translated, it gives CASSGGTEAFF. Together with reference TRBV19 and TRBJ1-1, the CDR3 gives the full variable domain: DGGITQSPKYLFRKEGQNVTLSCEQNLNHDAMYWYRQDPGQGLRLIYYSQIVNDFQKGDIAEGYSVSREKKESFPLTVTSAQKNPTAFYLCASSGGTEAFFGQGTRLTVV.

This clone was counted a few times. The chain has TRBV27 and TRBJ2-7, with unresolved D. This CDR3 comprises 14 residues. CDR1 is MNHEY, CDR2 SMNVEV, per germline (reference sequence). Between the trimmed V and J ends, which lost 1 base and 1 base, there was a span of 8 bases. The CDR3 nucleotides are TGTGCCAGCAGTTTATTGGGGAAGTCCTACGAGCAGTACTTC. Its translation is CASSLLGKSYEQYF.

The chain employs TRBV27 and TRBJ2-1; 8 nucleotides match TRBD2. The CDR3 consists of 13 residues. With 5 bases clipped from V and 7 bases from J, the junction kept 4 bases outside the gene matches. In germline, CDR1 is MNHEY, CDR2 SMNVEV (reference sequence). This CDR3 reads CASSLSGRNEQFF. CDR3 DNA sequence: TGTGCCAGCAGTCTCAGCGGGAGAAATGAGCAGTTCTTC.

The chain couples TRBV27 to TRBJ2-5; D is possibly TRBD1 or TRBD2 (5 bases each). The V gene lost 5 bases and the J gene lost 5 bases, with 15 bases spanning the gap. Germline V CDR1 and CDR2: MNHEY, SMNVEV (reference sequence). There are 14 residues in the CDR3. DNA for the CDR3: TGTGCCAGCAGTCCTGGGACCAAGTGGGAGACCCAGTACTTC. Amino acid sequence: CASSPGTKWETQYF.

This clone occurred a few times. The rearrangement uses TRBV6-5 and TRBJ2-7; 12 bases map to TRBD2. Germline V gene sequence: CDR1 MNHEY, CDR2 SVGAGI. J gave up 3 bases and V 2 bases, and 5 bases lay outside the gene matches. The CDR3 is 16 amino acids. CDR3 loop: CASSYTKGLAGYEQYF. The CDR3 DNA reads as TGTGCCAGCAGTTACACCAAGGGACTAGCGGGCTACGAGCAGTACTTC.

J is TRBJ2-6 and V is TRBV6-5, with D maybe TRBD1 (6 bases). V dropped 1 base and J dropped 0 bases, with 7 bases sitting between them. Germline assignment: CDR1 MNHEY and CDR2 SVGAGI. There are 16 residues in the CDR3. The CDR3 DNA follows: TGTGCCAGCAGTTACTTGACAGGCTCTGGGGCCAACGTCCTGACTTTC. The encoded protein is CASSYLTGSGANVLTF.

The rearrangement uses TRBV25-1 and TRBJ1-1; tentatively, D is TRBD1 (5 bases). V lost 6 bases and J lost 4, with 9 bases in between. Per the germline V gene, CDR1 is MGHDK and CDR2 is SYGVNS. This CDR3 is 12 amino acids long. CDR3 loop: CASRRGITEAFF. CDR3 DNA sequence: TGTGCCAGCAGGAGGGGAATCACTGAAGCTTTCTTT.

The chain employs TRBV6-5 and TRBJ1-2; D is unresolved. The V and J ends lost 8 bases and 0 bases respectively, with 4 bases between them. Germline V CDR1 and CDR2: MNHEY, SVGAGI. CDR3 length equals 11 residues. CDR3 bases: TGTGCCAGCGCAGCTAACTATGGCTACACCTTC. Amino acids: CASAANYGYTF.